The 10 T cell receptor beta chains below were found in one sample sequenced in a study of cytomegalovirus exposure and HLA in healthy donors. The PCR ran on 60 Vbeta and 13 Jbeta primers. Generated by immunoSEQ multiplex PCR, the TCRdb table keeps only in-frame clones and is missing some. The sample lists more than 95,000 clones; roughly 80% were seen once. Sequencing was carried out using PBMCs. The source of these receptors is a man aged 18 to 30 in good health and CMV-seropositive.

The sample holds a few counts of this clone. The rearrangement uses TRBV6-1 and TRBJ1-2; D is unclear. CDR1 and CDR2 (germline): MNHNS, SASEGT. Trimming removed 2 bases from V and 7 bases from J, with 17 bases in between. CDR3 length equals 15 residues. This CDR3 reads CASSERRTGTSGYTF. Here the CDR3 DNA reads TGTGCCAGCAGTGAACGAAGGACTGGCACCTCTGGCTACACCTTC.

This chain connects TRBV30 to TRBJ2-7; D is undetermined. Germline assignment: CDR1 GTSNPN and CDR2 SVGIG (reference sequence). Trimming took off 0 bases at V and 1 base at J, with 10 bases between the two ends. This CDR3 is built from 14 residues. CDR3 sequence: CAWSVGAISYEQYF. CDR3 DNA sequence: TGTGCCTGGAGTGTCGGAGCGATTTCCTACGAGCAGTACTTC. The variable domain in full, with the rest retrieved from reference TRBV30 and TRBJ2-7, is SQTIHQWPATLVQPVGSPLSLECTVEGTSNPNLYWYRQAAGRGLQLLFYSVGIGQISSEVPQNLSASRPQDRQFILSSKKLLLSDSGFYLCAWSVGAISYEQYFGPGTRLTVT.

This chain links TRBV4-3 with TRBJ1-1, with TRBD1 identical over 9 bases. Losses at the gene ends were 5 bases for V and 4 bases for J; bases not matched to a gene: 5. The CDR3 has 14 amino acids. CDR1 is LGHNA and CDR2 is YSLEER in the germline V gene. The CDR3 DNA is TGCGCCAGCAGCACAGGGGGCGCGGGCACTGAAGCTTTCTTT. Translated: CASSTGGAGTEAFF.

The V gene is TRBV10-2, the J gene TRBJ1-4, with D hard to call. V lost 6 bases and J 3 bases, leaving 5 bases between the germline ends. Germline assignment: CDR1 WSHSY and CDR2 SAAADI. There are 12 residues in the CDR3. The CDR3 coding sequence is TGCGCCAGCAGGCCAGCTAATGAAAAACTGTTTTTT. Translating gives CASRPANEKLFF.

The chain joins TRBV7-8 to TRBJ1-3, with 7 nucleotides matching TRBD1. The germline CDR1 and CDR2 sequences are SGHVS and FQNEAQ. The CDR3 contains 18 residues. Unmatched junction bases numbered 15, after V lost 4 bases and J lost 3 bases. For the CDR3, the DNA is TGTGCCAGCAGCTGGGAACCGGGACAGCTAGTTCGTGGAAACACCATATATTTT. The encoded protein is CASSWEPGQLVRGNTIYF. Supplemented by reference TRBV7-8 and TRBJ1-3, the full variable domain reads GAGVSQSPRYKVAKRGQDVALRCDPISGHVSLFWYQQALGQGPEFLTYFQNEAQLDKSGLPSDRFFAERPEGSVSTLKIQRTQQEDSAVYLCASSWEPGQLVRGNTIYFGEGSWLTVV.

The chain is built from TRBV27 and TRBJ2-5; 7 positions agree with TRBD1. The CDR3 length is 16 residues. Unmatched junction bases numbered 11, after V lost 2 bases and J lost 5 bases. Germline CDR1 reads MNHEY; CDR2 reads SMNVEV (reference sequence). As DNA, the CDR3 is TGTGCCAGCAGTTTACCCGTCGTAGGGGGCGGGGAGACCCAGTACTTC. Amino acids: CASSLPVVGGGETQYF.

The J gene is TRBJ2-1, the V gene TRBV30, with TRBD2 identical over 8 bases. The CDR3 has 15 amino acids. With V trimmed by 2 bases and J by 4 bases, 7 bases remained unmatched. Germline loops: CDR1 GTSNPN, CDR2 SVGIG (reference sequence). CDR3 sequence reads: CAWSMPGLEYNEQFF. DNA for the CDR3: TGTGCCTGGAGTATGCCGGGACTAGAATACAATGAGCAGTTCTTC.

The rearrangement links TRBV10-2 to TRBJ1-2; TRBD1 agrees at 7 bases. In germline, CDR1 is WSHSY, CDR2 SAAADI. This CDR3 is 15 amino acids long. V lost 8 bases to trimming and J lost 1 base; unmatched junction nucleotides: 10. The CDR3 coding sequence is TGCGCCAGCCGGGACAGAGCGGTGAATAACTATGGCTACACCTTC. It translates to CASRDRAVNNYGYTF.

The CDR3 bases are TGTGCCAGCTCACAGATTCTAGCGGGAGCTAGGTACGAGCAGTACTTC. Translated, it gives CASSQILAGARYEQYF. The chain combines TRBV18 with TRBJ2-7, with 10 nucleotides matching TRBD2. From germline, CDR1 is KGHSH and CDR2 LQKENI. The CDR3 spans 16 residues. V trimming: 4 bases; J trimming: 4 bases; junction bases outside the gene matches: 10.

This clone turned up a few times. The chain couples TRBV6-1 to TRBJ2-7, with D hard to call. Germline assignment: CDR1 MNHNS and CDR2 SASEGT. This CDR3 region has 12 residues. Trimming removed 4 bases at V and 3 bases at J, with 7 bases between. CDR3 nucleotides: TGTGCCAGCAGTGTCGGGTACTACGAGCAGTACTTC. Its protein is CASSVGYYEQYF.